Presented here are 31 T cell receptor beta chains from one specimen sequenced in a study of tumor and adjacent non-tumor tissue in lung cancer. This sample's RNA came from whole unsorted tissue. Three rounds of nested PCR, following a modified ARM-PCR protocol, produced the TCRbeta library. TCRdb ran MiXCR on the multiplex PCR reads and lists one entry per CDR3 protein. The sample records around 210,000 distinct CDR3 sequences, about two thirds being singletons. Material: lung tumor tissue. These receptors all stem from a man aged 60 to 69 with non-small cell lung cancer.

With respect to this clonotype: A junction boundary mismatches the germline segment, possibly from a read error. This rearrangement joins TRBV14 to TRBJ2-7; D is ambiguous. Germline V gives CDR1 SGHDN, CDR2 FVKESK. The CDR3 runs 18 residues. The CDR3 here is CASSQEGWTPAYPGEQYF. The CDR3 DNA sequence: TGTGCCAGTAGCCAAGAAGGGTGGACGCCCGCTTACCCTGGCGAGCAGTACTTC. Full variable domain (remainder filled in from reference TRBV14 and TRBJ2-7): EAGVTQFPSHSVIEKGQTVTLRCDPISGHDNLYWYRRVMGKEIKFLLHFVKESKQDESGMPNNRFLAERTGGTYSTLKVQPAELEDSGVYFCASSQEGWTPAYPGEQYFGPGTRLTVT.

This chain uses TRBV4-3 with TRBJ2-7; the D call may be TRBD1 or TRBD2 (5 bases each). V gave up 0 bases and J gave up 6 bases, with 9 bases separating them. CDR1 is LGHNA, CDR2 YSLEER, per germline. The CDR3 consists of 13 residues. The CDR3 DNA is TGCGCCAGCAGCCAAGATGAGGGGCGCGAGCAGTACTTC. This encodes CASSQDEGREQYF.

As for this clonotype: A single base separates this from a much larger clone, so it may be a read error. The conserved phenylalanine or tryptophan is not found at the CDR3 terminus, so this likely reflects a read error. The rearrangement joins TRBV12-3 or TRBV12-4 to TRBJ2-7; 8 nucleotides agree with TRBD2. This CDR3 has 15 amino acids. Unmatched junction bases numbered 10, after V lost 6 bases and J lost 3 bases. The CDR3 here is CASSWRAGVNYEQYI. DNA for the CDR3: TGTGCCAGCAGCTGGAGAGCGGGAGTGAACTACGAGCAGTACATC.

With respect to this clonotype: An end of the junction differs from the germline gene, which may be a read error. The V and J genes are TRBV20-1 and TRBJ2-1, with TRBD2 identical over 8 bases. The CDR3 has 16 residues. Germline V gene lookup returns CDR1 DFQATT and CDR2 SNEGSKA (reference sequence). The CDR3 is CSAVGGGRSSYNKQFF. In nucleotides, the CDR3 is TGCAGTGCGGTGGGCGGGGGGCGAAGCTCATACAATAAGCAGTTCTTC.

Remarks on this clonotype: This likely comes from a read error, as the CDR3 has no conserved phenylalanine or tryptophan at its end. CDR3 in amino acids: CASSPGTRRYEQYL. The CDR3 DNA is TGTGCCAGCAGTCCCGGGACCCGGCGATATGAGCAGTACTTG. The chain uses TRBV6-6 and TRBJ2-7; D may match TRBD1 or TRBD2 (5 bases each). The ends were cut back, 5 bases at V and 7 bases at J, with 18 bases in the middle. CDR3 length equals 14 residues. Germline CDR1 reads MNHNY; CDR2 reads SVGAGI (reference sequence).

Of note for this clonotype: A clone one base away is much larger, so this may be a read error. The chain links TRBV6-6 to TRBJ2-7; TRBD2 matches at 7 bases. Germline loops: CDR1 MNHNY, CDR2 SVGAGI (reference sequence). This CDR3 contains 18 residues. Germline trimming cut 2 bases from V and 2 bases from J; bases unmatched to any gene: 15. CDR3 sequence reads: CASSYLVGGRSSTYEQYF. CDR3 sequence (DNA): TGTGCCAGCAGTTACCTAGTGGGAGGGAGGAGTAGCACCTACGAGCAGTACTTC.

This clonotype has ten or more counts. V usage is TRBV20-1 and J usage is TRBJ2-7; 7 nucleotides align to TRBD2. The CDR3 totals 14 residues. Germline CDR1 is DFQATT and CDR2 is SNEGSKA (reference sequence). V was clipped by 1 base and J by 4 bases; unmatched bases: 7. The CDR3 nucleotides are TGCAGTGCTAGAGCTGGGACTAAATTATACGAGCAGTACTTC. Amino acids: CSARAGTKLYEQYF.

Remarks on this clonotype: A much more abundant neighbour one base away suggests this may be a read error. The chain combines TRBV6-5 with TRBJ2-4; TRBD2 might be the D (5 bases). Germline-derived CDR1 and CDR2 are MNHEY and SVGAGI. The CDR3 extends over 16 amino acids. CDR3 nucleotides: TGTGCCAGCAGCTCGTCGGTGAGGGAACCCAAAAACACTCAGTACTTC. Amino acids: CASSSSVREPKNTQYF.

Notes on this clonotype: It may be a read error: a sequence one base away is much more abundant. J is TRBJ1-1 and V is TRBV29-1; no clear D. Germline CDR1 and CDR2: SQVTM and ANQGSEA. The CDR3 contains 13 residues. V was cut by 7 bases and J by 4 bases, with 16 bases left in between. The CDR3 protein is CSARGGSVTEAFF. In DNA form, the CDR3 reads TGCAGCGCCCGGGGAGGGAGTGTCACTGAAGCTTTCTTT. Complete variable domain (other parts from reference TRBV29-1 and TRBJ1-1): SAVISQKPSRDICQRGTSLTIQCQVDSQVTMMFWYRQQPGQSLTLIATANQGSEATYESGFVIDKFPISRPNLTFSTLTVSNMSPEDSSIYLCSARGGSVTEAFFGQGTRLTVV.

The CDR3 protein is CSAWGKGRGDTDTQYF. CDR3 coding DNA: TGCAGCGCTTGGGGGAAGGGACGGGGGGACACAGATACGCAGTATTTT. The genes are TRBV20-1 and TRBJ2-3; TRBD2 matches at 7 bases. The CDR3 runs 16 residues. Germline V gives CDR1 DFQATT, CDR2 SNEGSKA (reference sequence).

Notes on this clonotype: One end of the junction fails to match germline, which may point to a read error. This chain links TRBV11-2 with TRBJ2-5; D uncertain. CDR1 is SGHAT and CDR2 is FQNNGV in the germline V gene. The CDR3 extends over 13 amino acids. The CDR3 nucleotides read TGTGCCAGCAGCTTAGACCATAAAGAGACGCAGTACTTC. Translation: CASSLDHKETQYF.

The chain couples TRBV11-3 to TRBJ2-5; perhaps D is TRBD1 or TRBD2 (5 bases each). The germline gives CDR1 SGHNT, CDR2 YENEEA. Trimming cost V 0 bases and J 5 bases, with 16 bases left between them. This CDR3 has 16 residues. CDR3 sequence (DNA): TGTGCCAGCAGCTTAGATTTAACGGGGCGGCATGAGACCCAGTACTTC. Translation: CASSLDLTGRHETQYF.

J is TRBJ1-1 and V is TRBV18; D not resolved. V was shortened by 4 bases and J by 0 bases, with 9 bases between the two germline ends. This CDR3 spans 14 amino acids. CDR1 and CDR2 from the germline V gene are KGHSH and LQKENI. CDR3 DNA: TGTGCCAGCTCACGGGGTAATGTGAACACTGAAGCTTTCTTT. Encoded protein: CASSRGNVNTEAFF.

This clonotype was recorded once. One base away lies a much larger clone, so this may be a sequencing read error. The V call is TRBV6-6, the J call TRBJ1-1; D uncertain. Germline CDR1 and CDR2: MNHNY and SVGAGI (reference sequence). The CDR3 sequence is 15 residues long. V shed 2 bases and J shed 7 bases, with 17 bases lying between them. The CDR3 sequence is CASSYVAKCRGEAFF. As DNA, the CDR3 is TGTGCCAGCAGTTACGTGGCAAAATGCCGCGGTGAAGCTTTCTTT.

A remark on this clonotype: One end of the junction is discordant with germline, which a read error may explain. This rearrangement joins TRBV20-1 to TRBJ2-1; weak D call: TRBD2 (5 bases). The CDR3 is made up of 12 amino acids. The germline V gene encodes CDR1 DFQATT and CDR2 SNEGSKA (reference sequence). This chain's CDR3 is CSTSDYYNEHFF. CDR3 coding DNA: TGCAGTACTTCCGACTACTACAATGAGCACTTCTTC.

With respect to this clonotype: This could be a read error, since a much larger clone is one nucleotide away. V is TRBV6-2 or TRBV6-3 and J is TRBJ2-7; D remains unclear. CDR3 length equals 15 residues. The V gene's germline CDR1 is MNHEY and CDR2 SVGEGT. CDR3: CASSYTGAHSYERYF. For the CDR3, the DNA is TGTGCCAGCAGTTACACTGGAGCCCACTCCTACGAGCGGTACTTC.

V gene TRBV4-1 combines with J gene TRBJ2-4; D is ambiguous. Germline-derived CDR1 and CDR2 are MGHRA and YSYEKL. With 1 base removed from V and 10 bases from J, the gap between germline ends came to 11 bases. The CDR3 is 13 residues long. CDR3 sequence: CASSQGSNIIQYF. CDR3 DNA: TGCGCCAGCAGCCAAGGTAGTAACATTATTCAGTACTTC.

Concerning this clonotype itself: One base away lies a much larger clone, so this may be a sequencing read error. V is TRBV12-3 or TRBV12-4 and J is TRBJ2-5, with 7 bases identical to TRBD1. This CDR3 spans 13 amino acids. The CDR3 loop is CAISFNRGETQYF. DNA of the CDR3: TGTGCCATCAGTTTTAACAGGGGTGAGACCCAGTACTTC.

This chain links TRBV6-2 or TRBV6-3 with TRBJ2-1, with D perhaps TRBD2 (5 bases). Germline CDR1 reads MNHEY; CDR2 reads SVGEGT. The CDR3 spans 12 residues. The CDR3 DNA reads as TGTACCAACAGTTGGACTGCGAATGAGCAGTTCTTC. This codes for CTNSWTANEQFF.

As concerns this clonotype: The CDR3 does not close with the conserved phenylalanine or tryptophan, likely indicating a read error. The CDR3 coding sequence is TGCAGTGCTAGCCCACTACTCCAAGAGACCCAGTACTTA. Its translation is CSASPLLQETQYL. This rearrangement joins TRBV20-1 to TRBJ2-5; D is unclear. The CDR3 runs to 13 residues. Deletions cut 3 bases from V and 1 base from J, with 9 bases between. The germline V gene has CDR1 DFQATT and CDR2 SNEGSKA (reference sequence).

Concerning this clonotype: This may be a read error, as it is one base from a much larger clone. This likely comes from a read error, as the CDR3 has no conserved phenylalanine or tryptophan at its end. The chain employs TRBV12-3 or TRBV12-4 and TRBJ1-2, with a possible D match to TRBD1 (6 bases). The CDR3 is 16 residues long. The ends were cut back, 0 bases at V and 3 bases at J, with 14 bases in the middle. The CDR3 protein is CASSLALAGDDYGYTS. CDR3 DNA: TGTGCCAGCAGTTTAGCATTGGCAGGGGACGACTATGGCTACACCTCC.

This chain joins TRBV11-3 and TRBJ2-3; the D is unclear. This CDR3 has 15 amino acids. The V end was cut by 7 bases, the J end by 2 bases, with 16 bases between. Germline loops: CDR1 SGHNT, CDR2 YENEEA. The CDR3 reads CASNPQEPSTDTQYF. DNA for the CDR3: TGTGCCAGCAACCCCCAGGAGCCTTCCACAGATACGCAGTATTTT.

As for this clonotype: A much larger clone lies a single base off, so this may be a read error. The chain uses TRBV7-8 and TRBJ1-4, with no clear D. The germline V gene has CDR1 SGHVS and CDR2 FQNEAQ. V was pared by 5 bases and J by 13 bases, with 17 bases between. The CDR3 is 13 amino acids. In nucleotides, the CDR3 is TGTGCCAGCAGCGTCTACCTCAGAGGCACACTGTTTTTT. Protein product: CASSVYLRGTLFF.

This clonotype has just a few counts. This may stem from a read error, because a much larger clone lies one nucleotide away. The chain recombines TRBV11-2 with TRBJ2-5; the D is unclear. V shed 1 base and J shed 1 base, with 10 bases lying between them. In germline, CDR1 is SGHAT, CDR2 FQNNGV. The CDR3 runs to 15 residues. CDR3 sequence: CASSLGHYSQETQYF. CDR3 coding DNA: TGTGCCAGCAGCTTAGGGCACTATAGCCAAGAGACCCAGTACTTC.

This clonotype was detected a few times. The genes are TRBV6-6 and TRBJ1-3; unclear D gene. This CDR3 contains 13 residues. CDR1 and CDR2 from the germline V gene are MNHNY and SVGAGI (reference sequence). V was clipped by 6 bases and J by 0 bases, with 6 bases between them. CDR3 coding DNA: TGTGCCAGCAGCCAAATCTCTGGAAACACCATATATTTT. As protein: CASSQISGNTIYF.

In its sample, this clonotype was seen once. Being one base from a much bigger clone, this may be a read error. The V call is TRBV6-5, the J call TRBJ1-2; 7 positions agree with TRBD1. Germline loops: CDR1 MNHEY, CDR2 SVGAGI. Germline trimming cut 10 bases from V and 10 bases from J; bases unmatched to any gene: 18. CDR3 length: 14 residues. For the CDR3, the DNA is TGTGCCAACAAAACGCAGGGGGAGGGGATTTTCTACACCTTC. Protein product: CANKTQGEGIFYTF.

This clonotype was seen a handful of times. One junction end does not reproduce the germline sequence, and a read error may be involved. This sequence joins TRBV12-5 and TRBJ2-5, with 11 bases fitting TRBD2. The germline CDR1 and CDR2 sequences are LGHNT and FRNRAP. CDR3 length: 14 residues. CDR3 loop: CASGILAGAETLYF. In DNA, the CDR3 is TGTGCTAGTGGTATACTAGCGGGAGCAGAGACCCTGTACTTC.

Of note for this clonotype: A much bigger clone sits one base away, suggesting this may be a read error. The chain carries TRBV5-6 and TRBJ1-5; TRBD1 is a possible D gene (6 bases). Germline-derived CDR1 and CDR2 are SGHDT and YYEEEE. The CDR3 totals 14 residues. As DNA, the CDR3 is TGTGCCAGGAGCTTATGGGGGGCTAATCAGCCCCAGCATTTT. Its translation is CARSLWGANQPQHF.

To note about this clonotype: This may arise from a read error, as a much more abundant clone is one base away. The J gene is TRBJ2-3, the V gene TRBV6-6, with D possibly TRBD2 on 6 matching bases. The V end was cut by 7 bases, the J end by 0 bases, with 11 bases between. CDR1 is MNHNY, CDR2 SVGAGI, per germline (reference sequence). This CDR3 contains 14 residues. The DNA of the CDR3 is TGTGCCAGCACTCTAGCGCAAAGCACAGATACGCAGTATTTT. It yields the protein CASTLAQSTDTQYF.

In the case of this clonotype: The junction departs from the called germline gene at one end, perhaps through a read error. This sequence joins TRBV20-1 and TRBJ2-7; D possibly corresponds to TRBD1 (6 bases). The CDR3 is 13 residues long. The germline V gene has CDR1 DFQATT and CDR2 SNEGSKA (reference sequence). The CDR3 nucleotides are TGCATTGCCAACAGGGACACAACCTACGTGCAGTACTTC. Translation gives CIANRDTTYVQYF.

This clonotype has at least ten counts. V gene TRBV4-3 combines with J gene TRBJ2-1; 7 nucleotides line up with TRBD1. The CDR3 has 15 amino acids. Germline V lookup: CDR1 LGHNA, CDR2 YSLEER. The V gene end was trimmed by 1 base and the J gene end by 6 bases; junction bases not matched to a gene: 6. The CDR3 coding sequence is TGCGCCAGCAGCCAAGTTAGTCGGGACAGCAATGAGCAGTTCTTC. Translating gives CASSQVSRDSNEQFF.